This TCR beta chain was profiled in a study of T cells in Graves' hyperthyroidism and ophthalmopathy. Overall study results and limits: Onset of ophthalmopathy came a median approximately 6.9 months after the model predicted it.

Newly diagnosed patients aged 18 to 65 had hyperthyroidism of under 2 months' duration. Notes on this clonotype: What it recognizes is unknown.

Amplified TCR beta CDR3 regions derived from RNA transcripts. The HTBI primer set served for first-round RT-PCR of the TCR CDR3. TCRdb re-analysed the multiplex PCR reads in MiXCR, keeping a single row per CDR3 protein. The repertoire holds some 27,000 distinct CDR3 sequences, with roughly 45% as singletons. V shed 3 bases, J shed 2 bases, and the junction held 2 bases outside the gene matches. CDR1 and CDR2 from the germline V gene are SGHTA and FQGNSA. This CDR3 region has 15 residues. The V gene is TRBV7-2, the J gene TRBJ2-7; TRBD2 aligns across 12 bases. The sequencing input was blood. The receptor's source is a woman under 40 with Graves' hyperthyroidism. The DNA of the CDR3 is TGTGCCAGCAGCTTCCCTAGCGGGGGGGCCTACGAGCAGTACTTC. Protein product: CASSFPSGGAYEQYF.